These 27 T cell receptor beta chains share one sample of origin, sequenced in a study of monozygotic twins with cystic fibrosis. Profiling relied on immunoSEQ multiplex PCR, and the TCRdb table lists in-frame clones only, not all of them. The sample holds 30,000 or so clones; roughly 96% are singletons and the top ten take 0.15% to 0.2%. Sequenced: blood. These receptors were collected from a girl aged 2 to 10 with cystic fibrosis.

The chain carries TRBV4-1 and TRBJ1-2, with D tentatively TRBD1 (5 bases). Germline V CDR1 and CDR2: MGHRA, YSYEKL. Trimming cost V 2 bases and J 5 bases, with 21 bases left between them. The CDR3 covers 17 residues. The CDR3 DNA is TGCGCCAGCAGCCAATCTGGTCCCCTGGGGGGGGGATATGGCTACACCTTC. Translated: CASSQSGPLGGGYGYTF.

The chain joins TRBV30 to TRBJ1-5; no clear D. Germline V gene lookup returns CDR1 GTSNPN and CDR2 SVGIG (reference sequence). The CDR3 is made up of 14 amino acids. V shed 1 base and J shed 1 base, with 8 bases lying between them. The CDR3 sequence is CAWSDRPSNQPQHF. The CDR3 DNA reads TGTGCCTGGAGTGACCGGCCGAGCAATCAGCCCCAGCATTTT.

The gene calls are TRBV4-1 and TRBJ2-1; D is uncertain. The CDR3 consists of 16 residues. CDR1 and CDR2 from the germline V gene are MGHRA and YSYEKL. V lost 3 bases and J 2 bases, leaving 14 bases between the germline ends. DNA of the CDR3: TGCGCCAGCAGCCACGGCCCCCCAGAGACCTACAATGAGCAGTTCTTC. The encoded protein is CASSHGPPETYNEQFF.

The V call is TRBV19, the J call TRBJ1-2, with D unresolved. The length of the CDR3 is 11 residues. V lost 4 bases and J 2 bases, leaving 2 bases between the germline ends. Per the germline V gene, CDR1 is LNHDA and CDR2 is SQIVND (reference sequence). DNA of the CDR3: TGTGCCAGTAGTACCAACTATGGCTACACCTTC. Translation: CASSTNYGYTF.

The chain links TRBV2 to TRBJ1-1; D unclear. Germline CDR1 and CDR2: SNHLY and FYNNEI. Trimming pared 3 bases from V and 6 bases from J, leaving 8 bases between. The CDR3 length is 12 residues. This CDR3 is CASSDPGAEAFF. CDR3 nucleotide sequence: TGTGCCAGCAGTGATCCAGGCGCTGAAGCTTTCTTT.

The chain employs TRBV2 and TRBJ2-1, with D perhaps TRBD1 or TRBD2 (5 bases each). Trimming left V 8 bases short and J 6 bases short, with 11 bases between. Germline V gene data show CDR1 as SNHLY and CDR2 as FYNNEI. The CDR3 loop spans 12 amino acids. The CDR3 DNA follows: TGTGCCAGCCGGACTGGGGCCAATGAGCAGTTCTTC. Protein: CASRTGANEQFF. The whole variable domain, remainder taken from reference TRBV2 and TRBJ2-1, is EPEVTQTPSHQVTQMGQEVILRCVPISNHLYFYWYRQILGQKVEFLVSFYNNEISEKSEIFDDQFSVERPDGSNFTLKIRSTKLEDSAMYFCASRTGANEQFFGPGTRLTVL.

The CDR3 protein is CASSSGQGAEQPQHF. The DNA of the CDR3 is TGTGCCAGCAGTTCGGGACAGGGGGCTGAGCAGCCCCAGCATTTT. This sequence joins TRBV6-5 and TRBJ1-5; 12 bases align to TRBD1. Germline V gene sequence: CDR1 MNHEY, CDR2 SVGAGI. The CDR3 sequence is 15 residues long. Losses at the gene ends were 4 bases for V and 7 bases for J; bases not matched to a gene: 5.

This chain links TRBV12-5 with TRBJ2-5; D not certain. Trimming removed 2 bases at V and 2 bases at J, with 3 bases between. The CDR3 consists of 12 residues. CDR1 is LGHNT, CDR2 FRNRAP, per germline. This CDR3 is CASGLRQETQYF. The CDR3 DNA reads TGTGCTAGTGGTTTGCGACAAGAGACCCAGTACTTC.

The chain couples TRBV5-1 to TRBJ2-1; 7 bases line up with TRBD1. Germline V CDR1 and CDR2: SGHRS, YFSETQ. This CDR3 contains 13 residues. J lost 7 bases, V lost 6 bases, and 7 bases had no gene match. The CDR3 loop is CASKRQGLNEQFF. For the CDR3, the DNA is TGCGCCAGCAAAAGACAGGGTTTGAATGAGCAGTTCTTC.

This clone was picked up a small number of times. The V gene is TRBV7-9, the J gene TRBJ2-2; 9 bases fit TRBD2. Trimming cost V 1 base and J 6 bases; bases outside gene matches: 9. This CDR3 is built from 17 residues. CDR1 is SEHNR, CDR2 FQNEAQ, per germline (reference sequence). CDR3 loop: CASSLGHIAGVPGELFF. As DNA, the CDR3 is TGTGCCAGCAGCTTAGGCCACATAGCGGGAGTCCCCGGGGAGCTGTTTTTT.

V is TRBV4-2 and J is TRBJ2-7, with D possibly called TRBD1 or TRBD2 (5 bases each). The germline V and J ends were trimmed by 6 bases and 2 bases, with 17 bases remaining between them. CDR1 is LGHNA and CDR2 is YNFKEQ in the germline V gene. CDR3 size: 15 residues. The CDR3 sequence is CASSLRDAMPYEQYF. The CDR3 region has the DNA TGTGCCAGCAGTCTCCGGGACGCCATGCCCTACGAGCAGTACTTC.

The chain links TRBV19 to TRBJ2-7; possibly TRBD1 for D (6 bases). This CDR3 spans 16 amino acids. Trimming shortened V by 4 bases and J by 5 bases, and 21 bases separated the two germline ends. Germline lookup yields CDR1 LNHDA and CDR2 SQIVND (reference sequence). The CDR3 bases are TGTGCCAGTAGTAGGACCCCAGGGGAAAACGGACACGAGCAGTACTTC. This encodes CASSRTPGENGHEQYF.

The chain uses TRBV4-1 and TRBJ2-1; 9 nucleotides agree with TRBD2. CDR3 length equals 15 residues. J gave up 5 bases and V 6 bases, and 8 bases lay outside the gene matches. Germline-derived CDR1 and CDR2 are MGHRA and YSYEKL. The CDR3 nucleotides are TGCGCCAGCAGTCAACGACTAGCGGCAGACAATGAGCAGTTCTTC. It codes for CASSQRLAADNEQFF.

V usage is TRBV10-2 and J usage is TRBJ2-7, with TRBD2 as a possible D gene (5 bases). Germline V gene data show CDR1 as WSHSY and CDR2 as SAAADI. The CDR3 has 14 residues. With 7 bases removed from V and 1 base from J, the gap between germline ends came to 14 bases. CDR3 sequence reads: CASKASFRSYEQYF. In nucleotides, the CDR3 is TGCGCCAGCAAGGCTAGCTTTCGGTCCTACGAGCAGTACTTC.

The chain uses TRBV11-2 and TRBJ2-5; D gene unclear. V was pared by 4 bases and J by 2 bases, with 5 bases between. The CDR3 length is 12 residues. The germline V gene encodes CDR1 SGHAT and CDR2 FQNNGV. This CDR3 is CASSSSQETQYF. In DNA form, the CDR3 reads TGTGCCAGCAGCTCGTCGCAAGAGACCCAGTACTTC.

The gene calls are TRBV5-4 and TRBJ2-3; the D is unclear. The length of the CDR3 is 16 residues. CDR1 and CDR2 (germline): SGHNT, YYREEE (reference sequence). The germline V and J ends were trimmed by 3 bases and 7 bases, with 21 bases remaining between them. The CDR3 loop is CASSSAQERSTYTQYF. The CDR3 DNA is TGTGCCAGCAGCTCCGCCCAGGAGCGTTCTACTTATACGCAGTATTTT. The variable domain in full, completed from reference TRBV5-4 and TRBJ2-3, reads ETGVTQSPTHLIKTRGQQVTLRCSSQSGHNTVSWYQQALGQGPQFIFQYYREEENGRGNFPPRFSGLQFPNYSSELNVNALELDDSALYLCASSSAQERSTYTQYFGPGTRLTVL.

The V call is TRBV9, the J call TRBJ2-7; 7 nucleotides align to TRBD2. The trim removed 3 bases at V and 0 bases at J, leaving 3 bases unmatched. The CDR3 covers 14 residues. From germline, CDR1 is SGDLS and CDR2 YYNGEE. The CDR3 DNA reads as TGTGCCAGCAGCGCTAGCGGAAACTCCTACGAGCAGTACTTC. Encoded protein: CASSASGNSYEQYF.

The chain is built from TRBV5-1 and TRBJ2-2; D possibly corresponds to TRBD1 (5 bases). Looked up from germline, CDR1 is SGHRS and CDR2 is YFSETQ. V was pared by 3 bases and J by 6 bases, with 18 bases between. The CDR3 consists of 16 residues. DNA for the CDR3: TGCGCCAGCAGCTCAGGGCCCCCCGGGTGGCCCGGGGAGCTGTTTTTT. It specifies CASSSGPPGWPGELFF.

This clone appeared once. The chain recombines TRBV27 with TRBJ2-7; D is undetermined. The ends were cut back, 5 bases at V and 4 bases at J, with 24 bases in the middle. CDR1 and CDR2 from the germline V gene are MNHEY and SMNVEV (reference sequence). This CDR3 has 17 residues. This CDR3 reads CASSHDGWAEKSYEQYF. CDR3 bases: TGTGCCAGCAGTCACGACGGGTGGGCAGAAAAAAGTTACGAGCAGTACTTC.

The chain links TRBV16 to TRBJ1-2, with TRBD1 matching over 10 bases. Germline CDR1 and CDR2: KGHSY and FQNENV. V dropped 4 bases and J dropped 2; count of bases not matched to a gene: 1. CDR3 length: 14 residues. The CDR3, as DNA: TGTGCCAGCAGCCCGGGACAGGGGAACTATGGCTACACCTTC. Its protein is CASSPGQGNYGYTF.

V and J are TRBV28 and TRBJ2-5; 7 nucleotides line up with TRBD2. The V gene end was trimmed by 6 bases and the J gene end by 5 bases; junction bases not matched to a gene: 6. Germline V gene lookup returns CDR1 MDHEN and CDR2 SYDVKM. This CDR3 region has 13 residues. The CDR3 protein is CASSLTSPETQYF. CDR3 in DNA: TGTGCCAGCAGCCTGACTAGCCCGGAGACCCAGTACTTC.

In its sample, this clone was seen once. This chain links TRBV4-1 with TRBJ2-1; D may be TRBD1 or TRBD2 (5 bases each). There are 18 residues in the CDR3. The germline V and J ends were trimmed by 2 bases and 6 bases, with 23 bases remaining between them. Per the germline V gene, CDR1 is MGHRA and CDR2 is YSYEKL. In DNA, the CDR3 is TGCGCCAGCAGCCAAATCCTTTGGCCGGGAAAGAGGGGCAATGAGCAGTTCTTC. This encodes CASSQILWPGKRGNEQFF.

The V and J genes are TRBV5-1 and TRBJ2-7; D gene unclear. The germline gives CDR1 SGHRS, CDR2 YFSETQ. Deletions cut 0 bases from V and 6 bases from J, with 13 bases between. The CDR3 length is 14 residues. The CDR3 is CASSLGPPTGEQYF. DNA of the CDR3: TGCGCCAGCAGCTTGGGGCCCCCCACGGGCGAGCAGTACTTC.

V usage is TRBV5-1 and J usage is TRBJ1-1, with D hard to call. This CDR3 has 13 residues. V was cut by 4 bases and J by 1 base, with 8 bases left in between. Germline CDR1 reads SGHRS; CDR2 reads YFSETQ. The CDR3 protein is CASSPDGNTEAFF. As DNA, the CDR3 is TGCGCCAGCAGCCCGGACGGGAACACTGAAGCTTTCTTT.

This clone was counted once. The junction does not match germline at one end; this may be a read error. This chain connects TRBV4-1 to TRBJ1-5, with D unresolved. CDR1 is MGHRA and CDR2 is YSYEKL in the germline V gene. This CDR3 is 15 amino acids long. The DNA for the CDR3 is TGCGCCAGCAGCCAAGCATTCGGGTCAAATCGGCCCCAGCATTTT. It is translated as CASSQAFGSNRPQHF.

The CDR3 DNA follows: TGTGCCAGCAGCTTGAGACAGGCTGATAATTCACCCCTCCACTTT. Its protein product is CASSLRQADNSPLHF. The rearrangement joins TRBV7-2 to TRBJ1-6; possible D gene TRBD1, 6 bases. The ends were cut back, 3 bases at V and 5 bases at J, with 11 bases in the middle. This CDR3 comprises 15 residues. Per the germline V gene, CDR1 is SGHTA and CDR2 is FQGNSA.

The chain couples TRBV10-1 to TRBJ1-1; D remains ambiguous. Per the germline V gene, CDR1 is WNHNN and CDR2 is SYGVQD (reference sequence). The CDR3 is 13 amino acids. The V and J ends lost 3 bases and 5 bases respectively, with 10 bases between them. The CDR3: CASSEAGLTEAFF. The CDR3 region has the DNA TGCGCCAGCAGTGAAGCCGGGTTAACTGAAGCTTTCTTT.